Listed below are T cell receptor beta chains from one sample, sequenced in a study of shared clonotypes between healthy human individuals. The repertoire was sequenced with immunoSEQ multiplex PCR; TCRdb's copy has only in-frame clones and lacks some. The data hold around 1,100,000 clones, with 60% to 80% observed a single time. The specimen sequenced was memory CD4+ T cells from PBMCs. These receptors originate from a man between 18 and 35 years old in good health. Some clones in this sample may be carry-over from other donors' samples. The CDR3 runs from the conserved cysteine through the conserved F or W. The D gene is left open where the match is weak. The size entry is marked missing in some rows and otherwise reads once, few, many or a size class.

clone_size,j_call,cdr3_length,v_call,d_call,cdr3_aa,cdr3_nt
.,TRBJ2-7,13,TRBV11-2,.,CASSLDRVPPQYF,TGTGCCAGCAGCTTAGATCGGGTTCCCCCGCAGTACTTC
.,TRBJ2-7,15,TRBV19,TRBD1,CASSPSGTGGGEQYF,TGTGCCAGTAGTCCCTCCGGGACAGGGGGCGGCGAGCAGTACTTC
.,TRBJ2-7,13,TRBV28,.,CASRSPRPDEQYF,TGTGCCAGCAGATCCCCGAGACCAGACGAGCAGTACTTC
once,TRBJ2-2,13,TRBV5-1,.,CASTSGNTGELFF,TGCGCCAGCACCAGCGGGAACACCGGGGAGCTGTTTTTT
once,TRBJ2-2,15,TRBV5-1,TRBD1,CASSLAGTGNGELFF,TGCGCCAGCAGCTTGGCCGGGACAGGAAACGGGGAGCTGTTTTTT
.,TRBJ1-2,14,TRBV15,.,CATSRDTKIYGYTF,TGTGCCACCAGCAGAGATACGAAGATCTATGGCTACACCTTC
.,TRBJ2-7,14,TRBV5-1,.,CASSSLPGDNEQYF,TGCGCCAGCAGCTCCCTGCCGGGAGACAACGAGCAGTACTTC
.,TRBJ2-7,13,TRBV19,TRBD1,CASRARTGHEQYF,TGTGCCAGTAGGGCGCGGACAGGCCACGAGCAGTACTTC
.,TRBJ2-7,14,TRBV7-2,TRBD1,CASSLRGGQNEQYF,TGTGCCAGCAGCTTGAGAGGGGGACAGAACGAGCAGTACTTC
few,TRBJ2-5,11,TRBV10-3,.,CAIRASETQYF,TGTGCCATCAGGGCTTCGGAGACCCAGTACTTC
many,TRBJ1-5,12,TRBV7-8,.,CASSSTNQPQHF,TGTGCCAGCAGCTCCACGAATCAGCCCCAGCATTTT
.,TRBJ2-1,14,TRBV30,.,CAWSVGTIYNEQFF,TGTGCCTGGAGTGTAGGAACTATATACAATGAGCAGTTCTTC
.,TRBJ2-7,12,TRBV28,.,CASRLKNYEQYF,TGTGCCAGCAGGCTCAAGAACTACGAGCAGTACTTC
once,TRBJ1-2,15,TRBV15,.,CATSRGGRGLSGYTF,TGTGCCACCAGCAGAGGTGGCAGGGGATTGAGCGGCTACACCTTC
.,TRBJ2-7,15,TRBV28,.,CASSLAGPSSYEQYF,TGTGCCAGCAGTTTAGCGGGGCCTAGCTCCTACGAGCAGTACTTC
few,TRBJ1-3,16,TRBV4-1,.,CASSQETRGSGNTIYF,TGCGCCAGCAGCCAAGAAACCAGGGGCTCTGGAAACACCATATATTTT
once,TRBJ2-3,15,TRBV4-1,.,CASSQNSAGTDTQYF,TGCGCCAGCAGCCAAAATAGCGCCGGCACAGATACGCAGTATTTT
few,TRBJ2-7,15,TRBV21-1,.,CASSKEWKGSYEQYF,TGTGCCAGCAGCAAAGAATGGAAGGGCTCCTACGAGCAGTACTTC
many,TRBJ2-7,15,TRBV6-1,TRBD1,CASTRPDRARIEQYF,TGTGCCAGCACAAGACCCGACAGGGCAAGAATCGAGCAGTACTTC
.,TRBJ1-3,11,TRBV28,.,CASSGPNTIYF,TGTGCCAGCAGTGGCCCAAACACCATATATTTT
.,TRBJ2-1,15,TRBV5-1,TRBD2,CASSFSGRAVNEQFF,TGCGCCAGCAGCTTTAGCGGGAGGGCGGTAAATGAGCAGTTCTTC
.,TRBJ1-2,12,TRBV5-5,.,CASSPSLYGYTF,TGTGCCAGCAGCCCAAGCCTTTATGGCTACACCTTC
.,TRBJ1-5,15,TRBV28,TRBD1,CASSQTGAGNQPQHF,TGTGCCAGCAGCCAGACAGGGGCGGGTAATCAGCCCCAGCATTTT
.,TRBJ2-2,15,TRBV18,.,CASSPFGGHGGELFF,TGTGCCAGCTCACCTTTCGGGGGGCATGGCGGGGAGCTGTTTTTT
.,TRBJ2-7,12,TRBV7-9,.,CASSLFSYEQYF,TGTGCCAGCAGCCTCTTTTCCTACGAGCAGTACTTC
.,TRBJ2-7,14,TRBV9,TRBD1,CASNRQGATYEQYF,TGTGCCAGCAACAGACAGGGGGCTACCTACGAGCAGTACTTC
.,TRBJ2-5,14,TRBV7-2,TRBD1,CASSYGQAGETQYF,TGTGCCAGCAGCTACGGACAGGCGGGAGAGACCCAGTACTTC
.,TRBJ2-1,14,TRBV14,TRBD2,CASSLAGATSEQFF,TGTGCCAGCAGCCTAGCGGGAGCGACAAGCGAGCAGTTCTTC
.,TRBJ2-7,15,TRBV5-5,TRBD1,CASGRIITGEYEQYF,TGTGCCAGCGGACGAATAATTACAGGGGAGTACGAGCAGTACTTC
.,TRBJ2-7,16,TRBV18,.,CASSPLASGLSNEQYF,TGTGCCAGCTCACCACTTGCGTCAGGTCTAAGCAACGAGCAGTACTTC
.,TRBJ1-1,14,TRBV28,.,CASRFRGMNTEAFF,TGTGCCAGCAGGTTTAGGGGCATGAACACTGAAGCTTTCTTT
.,TRBJ2-7,15,TRBV5-4,TRBD2,CASRRGGGASYEQYF,TGTGCCAGCAGGAGGGGCGGGGGTGCTTCCTACGAGCAGTACTTC
.,TRBJ2-3,15,TRBV7-2,TRBD1,CASSTGQGLSNTQYF,TGTGCCAGCAGCACCGGACAGGGTTTGAGTAATACGCAGTATTTT
.,TRBJ2-3,15,TRBV28,TRBD2,CASSRTSGNADTQYF,TGTGCCAGCAGCCGGACTAGCGGGAACGCAGATACGCAGTATTTT
few,TRBJ2-3,17,TRBV4-1,.,CASSHRPHGGDTDTQYF,TGCGCCAGCAGCCATCGACCTCATGGGGGTGACACAGATACGCAGTATTTT
many,TRBJ2-7,14,TRBV7-9,TRBD1,CASSLAPGGNEQYF,TGTGCCAGCAGCTTAGCGCCAGGGGGCAACGAGCAGTACTTC
.,TRBJ2-2,14,TRBV5-1,.,CASSPRTGAGELFF,TGCGCCAGCAGCCCACGAACTGGGGCCGGGGAGCTGTTTTTT
few,TRBJ2-2,13,TRBV2,.,CASTLEWTGELFF,TGTGCCAGCACTCTCGAGTGGACCGGGGAGCTGTTTTTT
.,TRBJ2-7,18,TRBV5-6,.,CASSLANHPSSMAYEQYF,TGTGCCAGCAGCTTGGCAAATCACCCGTCTTCCATGGCCTACGAGCAGTACTTC
few,TRBJ1-5,13,TRBV30,.,CAWSKGDAQPQHF,TGTGCCTGGAGTAAAGGAGATGCTCAGCCCCAGCATTTT
.,TRBJ2-7,13,TRBV6-1,.,CASGRSISYEQYF,TGTGCCAGCGGACGGAGTATCTCCTACGAGCAGTACTTC
once,TRBJ2-2,15,TRBV18,.,CASSPGLDSPVELFF,TGTGCCAGCTCACCGGGACTGGACTCCCCCGTGGAGCTGTTTTTT
once,TRBJ2-2,12,TRBV14,.,CASRWGTGELFF,TGTGCCAGCAGATGGGGCACCGGGGAGCTGTTTTTT
once,TRBJ2-7,14,TRBV11-2,.,CASSLVSIYYEQYF,TGTGCCAGCAGCTTAGTATCCATATACTACGAGCAGTACTTC
.,TRBJ2-3,14,TRBV5-1,.,CASSRVGRRDTQYF,TGCGCCAGCAGCCGGGTCGGTCGGAGAGATACGCAGTATTTT
.,TRBJ1-5,17,TRBV2,TRBD1,CASRGGRGRDSNQPQHF,TGTGCCAGCAGAGGGGGCAGGGGAAGGGATAGCAATCAGCCCCAGCATTTT
few,TRBJ1-5,12,TRBV5-1,.,CASSLGEGPKHF,TGCGCCAGCAGCCTGGGAGAAGGACCAAAGCATTTT
.,TRBJ2-5,13,TRBV10-3,TRBD2,CASAGGDQETQYF,TGTGCCTCTGCGGGGGGGGATCAAGAGACCCAGTACTTC
few,TRBJ1-1,14,TRBV2,.,CASSEGYGVTEAFF,TGTGCCAGCAGTGAAGGTTATGGGGTCACTGAAGCTTTCTTT
.,TRBJ1-1,14,TRBV29-1,.,CSVGPLADNTEAFF,TGCAGCGTTGGGCCGCTGGCAGATAACACTGAAGCTTTCTTT
.,TRBJ2-3,15,TRBV14,.,CASSQVPTGVDTQYF,TGTGCCAGCAGCCAAGTACCGACAGGCGTGGATACGCAGTATTTT
many,TRBJ2-7,14,TRBV10-3,TRBD1,CAISESGQGYEQYF,TGTGCCATCAGTGAGTCGGGACAGGGCTACGAGCAGTACTTC
.,TRBJ1-1,14,TRBV7-2,.,CASSRGGSNTEAFF,TGTGCCAGCAGCCGAGGGGGGTCTAACACTGAAGCTTTCTTT
.,TRBJ1-5,14,TRBV6-5,.,CASSYGQGVFIEHF,TGTGCCAGCAGTTATGGGCAGGGCGTCTTTATTGAACATTTT
.,TRBJ1-2,12,TRBV30,.,CAWRTTNYGYTF,TGTGCCTGGCGGACAACTAACTATGGCTACACCTTC
.,TRBJ2-2,13,TRBV6-1,.,CASSPEPGGELFF,TGTGCCAGCAGTCCAGAACCGGGCGGGGAGCTGTTTTTT